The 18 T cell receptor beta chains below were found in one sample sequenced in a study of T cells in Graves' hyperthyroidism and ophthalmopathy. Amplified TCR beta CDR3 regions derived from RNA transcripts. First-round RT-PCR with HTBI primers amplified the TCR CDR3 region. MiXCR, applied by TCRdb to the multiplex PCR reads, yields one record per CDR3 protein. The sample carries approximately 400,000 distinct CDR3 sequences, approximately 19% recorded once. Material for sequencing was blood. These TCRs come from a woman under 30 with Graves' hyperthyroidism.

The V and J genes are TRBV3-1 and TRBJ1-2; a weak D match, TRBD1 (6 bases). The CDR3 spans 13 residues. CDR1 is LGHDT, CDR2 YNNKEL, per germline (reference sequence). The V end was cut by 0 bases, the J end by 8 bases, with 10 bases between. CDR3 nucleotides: TGTGCCAGCAGCCAAGAGGGGGCTCGGGGCTACACCTTC. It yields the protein CASSQEGARGYTF.

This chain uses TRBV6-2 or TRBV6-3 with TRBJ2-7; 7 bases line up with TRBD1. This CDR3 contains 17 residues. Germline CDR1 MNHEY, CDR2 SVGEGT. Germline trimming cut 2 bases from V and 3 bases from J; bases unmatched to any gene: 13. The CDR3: CASSYGLGQSKNYEQYF. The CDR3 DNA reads TGTGCCAGCAGTTACGGCTTGGGACAGAGCAAGAACTACGAGCAGTACTTC.

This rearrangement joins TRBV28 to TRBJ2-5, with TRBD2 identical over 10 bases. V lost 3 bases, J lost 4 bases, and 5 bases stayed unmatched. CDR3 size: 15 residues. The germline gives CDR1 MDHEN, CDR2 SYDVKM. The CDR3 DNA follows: TGTGCCAGCAGTTTGGCAGCGGGGGGGTCAGAGACCCAGTACTTC. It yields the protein CASSLAAGGSETQYF.

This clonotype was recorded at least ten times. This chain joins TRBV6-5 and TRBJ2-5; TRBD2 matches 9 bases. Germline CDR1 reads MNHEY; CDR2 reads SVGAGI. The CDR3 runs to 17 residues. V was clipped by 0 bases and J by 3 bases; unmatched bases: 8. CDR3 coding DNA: TGTGCCAGCAGTTACTCGACCGCTAGCGGGGACAAAGAGACCCAGTACTTC. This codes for CASSYSTASGDKETQYF.

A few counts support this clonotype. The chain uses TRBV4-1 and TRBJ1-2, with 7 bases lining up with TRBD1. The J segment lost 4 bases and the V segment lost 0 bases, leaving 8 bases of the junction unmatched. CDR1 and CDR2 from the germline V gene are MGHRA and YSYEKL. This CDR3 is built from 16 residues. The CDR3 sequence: CASSQDGTAPSYGYTF. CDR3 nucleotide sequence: TGCGCCAGCAGCCAAGACGGGACAGCTCCCTCCTATGGCTACACCTTC.

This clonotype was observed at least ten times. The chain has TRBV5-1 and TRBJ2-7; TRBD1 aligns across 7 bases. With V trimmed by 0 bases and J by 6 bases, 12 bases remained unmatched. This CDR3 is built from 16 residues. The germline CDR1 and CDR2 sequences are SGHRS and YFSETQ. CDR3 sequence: CASSLEDGTEMAEQYF. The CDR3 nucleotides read TGCGCCAGCAGCTTGGAGGACGGGACAGAGATGGCCGAGCAGTACTTC.

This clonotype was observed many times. Here the CDR3 reads CASSFRAGPGTQYF. CDR3 nucleotide sequence: TGTGCCAGCAGTTTCCGGGCGGGGCCGGGGACCCAGTACTTC. The J gene is TRBJ2-5, the V gene TRBV28; TRBD2 might be the D (6 bases). Trimming stripped 3 bases from V and 7 bases from J, with 15 bases between. This CDR3 contains 14 residues. The germline V gene has CDR1 MDHEN and CDR2 SYDVKM.

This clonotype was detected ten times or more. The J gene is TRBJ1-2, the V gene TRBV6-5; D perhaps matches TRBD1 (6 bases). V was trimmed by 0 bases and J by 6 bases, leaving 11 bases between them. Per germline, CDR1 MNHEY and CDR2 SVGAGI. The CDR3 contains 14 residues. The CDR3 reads CASSYSQGRDGYTF. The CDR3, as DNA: TGTGCCAGCAGTTACTCACAGGGTCGTGATGGCTACACCTTC.

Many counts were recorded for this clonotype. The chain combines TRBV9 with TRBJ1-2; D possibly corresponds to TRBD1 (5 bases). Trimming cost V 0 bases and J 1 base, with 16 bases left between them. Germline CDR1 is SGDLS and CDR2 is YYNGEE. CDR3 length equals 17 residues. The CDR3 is CASSVGPGTVLNYGYTF. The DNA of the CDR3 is TGTGCCAGCAGCGTAGGCCCGGGGACGGTGCTTAACTATGGCTACACCTTC.

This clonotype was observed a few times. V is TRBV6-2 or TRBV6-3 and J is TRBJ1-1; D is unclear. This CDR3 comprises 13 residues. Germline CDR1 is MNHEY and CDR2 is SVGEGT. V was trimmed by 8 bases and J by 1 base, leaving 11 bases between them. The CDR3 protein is CASVELGNTEAFF. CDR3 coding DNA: TGTGCCAGCGTCGAGCTGGGGAACACTGAAGCTTTCTTT.

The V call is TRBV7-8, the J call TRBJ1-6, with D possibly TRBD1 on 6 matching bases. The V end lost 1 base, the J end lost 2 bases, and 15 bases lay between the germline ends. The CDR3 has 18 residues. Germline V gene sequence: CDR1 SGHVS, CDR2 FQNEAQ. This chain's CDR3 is CASSLGGAASTYNSPLHF. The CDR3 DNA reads TGTGCCAGCAGCTTAGGGGGGGCAGCCAGTACCTATAATTCACCCCTCCACTTT.

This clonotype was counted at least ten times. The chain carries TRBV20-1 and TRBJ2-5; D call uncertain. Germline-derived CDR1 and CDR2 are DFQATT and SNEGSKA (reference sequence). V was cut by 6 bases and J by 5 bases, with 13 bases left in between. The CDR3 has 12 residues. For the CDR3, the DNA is TGCAGTGCAATCCAGGTTCATGAGACCCAGTACTTC. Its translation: CSAIQVHETQYF.

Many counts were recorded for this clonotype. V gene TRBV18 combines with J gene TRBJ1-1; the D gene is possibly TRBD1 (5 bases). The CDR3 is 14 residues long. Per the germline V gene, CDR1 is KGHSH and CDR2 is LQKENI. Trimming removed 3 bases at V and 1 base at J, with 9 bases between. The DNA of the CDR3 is TGTGCCAGCTCACCGGGGGTTTCGAACACTGAAGCTTTCTTT. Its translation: CASSPGVSNTEAFF.

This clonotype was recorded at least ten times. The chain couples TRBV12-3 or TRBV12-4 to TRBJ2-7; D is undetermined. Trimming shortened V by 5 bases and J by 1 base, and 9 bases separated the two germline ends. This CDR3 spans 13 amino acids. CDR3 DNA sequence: TGTGCCAGCAGTCCCGACCAATCCTACGAGCAGTACTTC. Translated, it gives CASSPDQSYEQYF.

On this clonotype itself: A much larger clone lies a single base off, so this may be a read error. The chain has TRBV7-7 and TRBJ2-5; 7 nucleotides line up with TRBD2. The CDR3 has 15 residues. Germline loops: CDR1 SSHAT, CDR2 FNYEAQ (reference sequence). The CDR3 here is CASSSSGGPAETKYF. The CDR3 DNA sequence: TGTGCTAGCAGCTCATCGGGGGGACCTGCGGAGACCAAGTACTTC.

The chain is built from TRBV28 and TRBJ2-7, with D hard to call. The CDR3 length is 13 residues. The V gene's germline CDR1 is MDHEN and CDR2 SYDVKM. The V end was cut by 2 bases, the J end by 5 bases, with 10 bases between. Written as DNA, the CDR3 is TGTGCCAGCAGTTTACCTACTTCACACGAGCAGTACTTC. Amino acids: CASSLPTSHEQYF.

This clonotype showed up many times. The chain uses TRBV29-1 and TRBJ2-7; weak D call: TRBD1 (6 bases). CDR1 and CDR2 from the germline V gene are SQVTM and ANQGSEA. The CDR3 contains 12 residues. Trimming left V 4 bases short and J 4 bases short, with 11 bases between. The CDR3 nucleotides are TGCAGCGTTGTAGGGACACGATACGAGCAGTACTTC. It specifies CSVVGTRYEQYF.

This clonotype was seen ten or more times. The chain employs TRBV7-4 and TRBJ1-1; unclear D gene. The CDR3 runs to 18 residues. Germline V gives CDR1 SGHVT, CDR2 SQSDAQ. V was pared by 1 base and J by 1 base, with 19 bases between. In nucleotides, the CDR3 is TGTGCCAGCAGCTTAGATGGTGTCTTTAGTCAGAAGAACACTGAAGCTTTCTTT. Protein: CASSLDGVFSQKNTEAFF.